This TCR beta chain was profiled in a study of cytomegalovirus exposure and HLA in healthy donors. Germline CDR1 is MNHEY and CDR2 is SMNVEV (reference sequence). There are 14 residues in the CDR3. V lost 3 bases and J lost 5, with 11 bases in between. The repertoire was sequenced with immunoSEQ multiplex PCR; TCRdb's copy has only in-frame clones and lacks some. The sample records 160,000 or so clones, about 88% being singletons. Material: PBMCs. The chain couples TRBV27 to TRBJ2-1; no firm D call. The source of this sequence is a man younger than 30 in good health and CMV-seronegative. Here the CDR3 reads CASSFWADNNEQFF. CDR3 sequence (DNA): TGTGCCAGCAGTTTCTGGGCCGACAACAATGAGCAGTTCTTC.